Detailed here is one T cell receptor (beta chain). This record belongs to a study of blood T cell repertoires in COVID-19. Study as a whole: The study drew acute and convalescent COVID-19 samples from the United States, Italy and Spain. Sources were T cells, B-cell-depleted T cells, or PBMCs; the material itself was cDNA or gDNA.

There are 12 residues in the CDR3. Germline assignment: CDR1 SGHDT and CDR2 YYEEEE. The V and J ends lost 4 bases and 7 bases respectively, with 12 bases between them. Authors' methods: From reference gene primer amplification, estimates of nucleated cell counts were derived. Assay used: immunoSEQ multiplex PCR; TCRdb lists only in-frame clones, some missing. Clonal size and the V and J genes are those of that table, whereas D and trimming came from the DNA. This table has roughly 150,000 clones, roughly 77% appearing once. Specimen: peripheral blood. This TCR was sampled from a human donor in a cohort sampled during active COVID-19. The V call is TRBV5-6, the J call TRBJ2-7; possibly TRBD2 for D (5 bases). The CDR3 DNA sequence: TGTGCCAGCAGCCTACGACCGGGAGAGCAGTACTTC. Its translation: CASSLRPGEQYF.